This entry features one TCR beta chain sequence. Germline CDR1 reads SNHLY; CDR2 reads FYNNEI. Trimming took 6 bases from V and 1 from J, leaving 19 bases between them. The CDR3 extends over 17 amino acids. As processed by the authors: Nucleated cell number was recorded as an estimate derived from reference gene primer amplification. Assay used: immunoSEQ multiplex PCR; TCRdb lists only in-frame clones, some missing. Clone size and the V and J calls come from that table; the DNA yielded D and trimming. The sample lists over 350,000 clones; 88% were seen once. This sample is drawn from a study of blood T cell repertoires in COVID-19. Study-wide context: Italy, Spain and the United States were the sources of the convalescent and acute COVID-19 samples.

Participants spanned ages about 18 to 89 years and resided in about 25 US areas. Participants were placed into cohorts based on the clinical history they reported. This TCR was sampled from a woman between 25 and 40 years old with acute COVID-19. The chain recombines TRBV2 with TRBJ1-5, with D tentatively TRBD1 (6 bases). The sample was PBMCs or T cells enriched from blood (not recorded which). In DNA form, the CDR3 reads TGTGCCAGCAGACCCAAGCCGGGACACGAGAGCAATCAGCCCCAGCATTTT. Translation: CASRPKPGHESNQPQHF. The full variable domain, completed using reference TRBV2 and TRBJ1-5, is EPEVTQTPSHQVTQMGQEVILRCVPISNHLYFYWYRQILGQKVEFLVSFYNNEISEKSEIFDDQFSVERPDGSNFTLKIRSTKLEDSAMYFCASRPKPGHESNQPQHFGDGTRLSIL.